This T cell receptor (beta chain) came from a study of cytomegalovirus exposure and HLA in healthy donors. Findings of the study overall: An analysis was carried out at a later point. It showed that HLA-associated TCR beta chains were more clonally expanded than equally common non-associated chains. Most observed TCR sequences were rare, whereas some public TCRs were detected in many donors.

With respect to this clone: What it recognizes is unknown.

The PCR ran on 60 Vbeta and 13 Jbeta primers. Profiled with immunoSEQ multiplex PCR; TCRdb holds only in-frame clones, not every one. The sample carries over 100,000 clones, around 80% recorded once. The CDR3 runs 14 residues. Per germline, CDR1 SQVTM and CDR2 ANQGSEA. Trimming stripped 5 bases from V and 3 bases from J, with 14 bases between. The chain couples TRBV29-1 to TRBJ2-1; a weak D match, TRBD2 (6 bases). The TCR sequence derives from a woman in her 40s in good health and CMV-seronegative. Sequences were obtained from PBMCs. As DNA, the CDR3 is TGCAGCGTTAGCCTTAGCGGTATCTACAATGAGCAGTTCTTC. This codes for CSVSLSGIYNEQFF.